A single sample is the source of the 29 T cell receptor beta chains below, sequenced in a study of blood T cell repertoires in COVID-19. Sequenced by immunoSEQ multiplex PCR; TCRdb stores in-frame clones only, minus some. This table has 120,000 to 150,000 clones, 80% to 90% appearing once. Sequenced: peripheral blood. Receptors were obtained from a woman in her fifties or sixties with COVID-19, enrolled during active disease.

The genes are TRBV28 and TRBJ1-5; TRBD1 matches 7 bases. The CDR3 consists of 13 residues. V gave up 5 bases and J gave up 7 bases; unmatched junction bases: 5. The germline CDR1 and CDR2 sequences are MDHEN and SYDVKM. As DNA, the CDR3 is TGTGCCAGCAGTCCACAGGGGCGGCAGCCCCAGCATTTT. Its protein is CASSPQGRQPQHF.

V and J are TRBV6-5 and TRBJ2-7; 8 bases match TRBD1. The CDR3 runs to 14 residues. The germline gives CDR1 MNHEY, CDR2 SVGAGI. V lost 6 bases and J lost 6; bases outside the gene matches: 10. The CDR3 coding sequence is TGTGCCAGCAGGCCCGGACAGGGTTCATCCGAGCAGTACTTC. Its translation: CASRPGQGSSEQYF.

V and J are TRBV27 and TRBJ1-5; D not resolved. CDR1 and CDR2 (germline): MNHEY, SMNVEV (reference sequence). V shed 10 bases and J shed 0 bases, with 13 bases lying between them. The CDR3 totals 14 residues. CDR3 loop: CATAQENSNQPQHF. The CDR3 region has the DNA TGTGCCACCGCTCAGGAAAATAGCAATCAGCCCCAGCATTTT.

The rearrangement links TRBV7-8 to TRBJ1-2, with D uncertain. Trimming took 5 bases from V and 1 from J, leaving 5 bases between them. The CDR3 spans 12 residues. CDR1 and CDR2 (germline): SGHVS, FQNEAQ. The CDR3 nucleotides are TGTGCCAGCAGCCATTATAACTATGGCTACACCTTC. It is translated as CASSHYNYGYTF. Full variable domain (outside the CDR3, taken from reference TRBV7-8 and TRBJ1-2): GAGVSQSPRYKVAKRGQDVALRCDPISGHVSLFWYQQALGQGPEFLTYFQNEAQLDKSGLPSDRFFAERPEGSVSTLKIQRTQQEDSAVYLCASSHYNYGYTFGSGTRLTVV.

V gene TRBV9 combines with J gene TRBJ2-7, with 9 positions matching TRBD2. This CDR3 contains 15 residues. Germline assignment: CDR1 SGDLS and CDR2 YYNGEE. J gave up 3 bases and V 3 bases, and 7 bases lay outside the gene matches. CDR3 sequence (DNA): TGTGCCAGCAGCGCCCGCGGGGGGGATATCTACGAGCAGTACTTC. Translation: CASSARGGDIYEQYF.

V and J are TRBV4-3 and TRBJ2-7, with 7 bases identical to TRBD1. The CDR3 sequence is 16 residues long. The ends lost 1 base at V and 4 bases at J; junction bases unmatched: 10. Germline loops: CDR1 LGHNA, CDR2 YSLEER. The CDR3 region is CASSQGYRGFGYEQYF. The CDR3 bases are TGCGCCAGCAGCCAAGGCTACAGGGGTTTTGGGTACGAGCAGTACTTC.

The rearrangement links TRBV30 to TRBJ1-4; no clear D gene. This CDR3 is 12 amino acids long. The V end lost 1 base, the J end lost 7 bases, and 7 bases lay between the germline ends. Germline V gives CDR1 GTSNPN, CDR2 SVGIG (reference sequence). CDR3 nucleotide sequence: TGTGCCTGGAGTGGTGGGAGTGAAAAACTGTTTTTT. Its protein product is CAWSGGSEKLFF.

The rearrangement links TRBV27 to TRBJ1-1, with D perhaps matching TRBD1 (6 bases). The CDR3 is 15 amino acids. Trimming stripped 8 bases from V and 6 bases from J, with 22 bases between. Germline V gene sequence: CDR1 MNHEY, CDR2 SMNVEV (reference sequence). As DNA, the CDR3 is TGTGCCAGCGAAAGAACAGGGAGAGTGATGGCTGAAGCTTTCTTT. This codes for CASERTGRVMAEAFF.

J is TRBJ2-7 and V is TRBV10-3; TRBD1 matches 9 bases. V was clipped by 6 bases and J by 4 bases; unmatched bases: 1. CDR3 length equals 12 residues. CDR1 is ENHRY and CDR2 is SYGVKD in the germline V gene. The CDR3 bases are TGTGCCATCAGAGGGACAGGGTACGAGCAGTACTTC. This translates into CAIRGTGYEQYF.

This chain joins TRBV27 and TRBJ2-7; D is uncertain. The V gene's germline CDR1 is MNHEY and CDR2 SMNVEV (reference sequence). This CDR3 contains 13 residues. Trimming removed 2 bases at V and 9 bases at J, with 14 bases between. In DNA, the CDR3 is TGTGCCAGCAGTTTAGTCCCCGCCGCGAGGCAGTACTTC. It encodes CASSLVPAARQYF.

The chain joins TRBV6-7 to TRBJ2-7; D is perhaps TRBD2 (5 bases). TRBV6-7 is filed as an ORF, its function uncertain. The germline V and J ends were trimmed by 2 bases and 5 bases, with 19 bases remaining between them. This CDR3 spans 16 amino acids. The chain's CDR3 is CASSYDRSSHGDEQYF. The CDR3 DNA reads TGTGCCAGCAGTTACGATAGGTCGAGTCACGGGGACGAGCAGTACTTC.

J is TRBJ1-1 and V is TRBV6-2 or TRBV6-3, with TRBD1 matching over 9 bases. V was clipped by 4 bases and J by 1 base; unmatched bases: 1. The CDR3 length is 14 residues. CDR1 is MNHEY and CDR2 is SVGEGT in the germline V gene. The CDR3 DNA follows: TGTGCCAGCAGTTTACAGGGGGCGAACACTGAAGCTTTCTTT. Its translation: CASSLQGANTEAFF.

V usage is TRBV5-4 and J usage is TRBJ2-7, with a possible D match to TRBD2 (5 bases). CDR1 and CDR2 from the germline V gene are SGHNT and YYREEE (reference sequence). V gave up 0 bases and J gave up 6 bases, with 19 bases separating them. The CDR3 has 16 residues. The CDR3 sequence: CASSLGLVSGGLEQYF. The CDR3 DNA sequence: TGTGCCAGCAGCTTGGGTCTTGTCTCTGGAGGCCTCGAGCAGTACTTC. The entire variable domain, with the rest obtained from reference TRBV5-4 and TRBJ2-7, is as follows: ETGVTQSPTHLIKTRGQQVTLRCSSQSGHNTVSWYQQALGQGPQFIFQYYREEENGRGNFPPRFSGLQFPNYSSELNVNALELDDSALYLCASSLGLVSGGLEQYFGPGTRLTVT.

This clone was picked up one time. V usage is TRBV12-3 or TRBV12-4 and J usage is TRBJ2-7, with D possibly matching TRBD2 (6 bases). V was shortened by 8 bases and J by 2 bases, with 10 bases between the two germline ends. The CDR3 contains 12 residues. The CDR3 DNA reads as TGTGCCAGCGGGACTCATACCTACGAGCAGTACTTC. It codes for CASGTHTYEQYF.

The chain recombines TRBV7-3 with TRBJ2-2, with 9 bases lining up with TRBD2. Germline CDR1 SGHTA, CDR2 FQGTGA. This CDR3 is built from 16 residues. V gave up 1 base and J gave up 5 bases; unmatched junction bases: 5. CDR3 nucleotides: TGTGCCAGCAGCTTAAACCTAGCGGGGTTAACCGGGGAGCTGTTTTTT. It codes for CASSLNLAGLTGELFF.

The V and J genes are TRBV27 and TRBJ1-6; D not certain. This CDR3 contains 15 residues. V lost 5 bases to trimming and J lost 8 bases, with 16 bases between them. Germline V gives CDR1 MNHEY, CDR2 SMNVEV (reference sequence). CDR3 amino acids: CASSPSAIGYSPLHF. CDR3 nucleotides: TGTGCCAGCAGTCCATCCGCCATCGGTTATTCACCCCTCCACTTT.

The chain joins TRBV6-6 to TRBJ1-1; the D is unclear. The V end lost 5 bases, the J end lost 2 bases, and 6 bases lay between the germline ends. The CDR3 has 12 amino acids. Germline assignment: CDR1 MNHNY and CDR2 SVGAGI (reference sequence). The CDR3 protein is CASSKRNTEAFF. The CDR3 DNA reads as TGTGCCAGCAGTAAGAGAAACACTGAAGCTTTCTTT.

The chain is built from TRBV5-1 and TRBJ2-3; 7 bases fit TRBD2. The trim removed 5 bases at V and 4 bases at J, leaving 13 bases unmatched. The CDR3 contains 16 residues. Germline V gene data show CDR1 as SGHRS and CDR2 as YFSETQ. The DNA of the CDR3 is TGCGCCAGCAGTAAGAGCGGGGTGGGGCAGGCAGATACGCAGTATTTT. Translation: CASSKSGVGQADTQYF.

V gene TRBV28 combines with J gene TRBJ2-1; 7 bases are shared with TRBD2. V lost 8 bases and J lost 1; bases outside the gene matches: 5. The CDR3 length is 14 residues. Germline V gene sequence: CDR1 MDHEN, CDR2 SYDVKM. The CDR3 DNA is TGTGCCAGCTCACCGGGGGGATCCTACAATGAGCAGTTCTTC. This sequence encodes CASSPGGSYNEQFF.

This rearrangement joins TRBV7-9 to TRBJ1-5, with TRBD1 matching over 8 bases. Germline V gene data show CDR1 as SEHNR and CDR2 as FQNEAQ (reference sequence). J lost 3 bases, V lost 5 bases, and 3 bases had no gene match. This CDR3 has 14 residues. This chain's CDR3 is CASSRQGYNQPQHF. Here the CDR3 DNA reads TGTGCCAGCAGCCGACAGGGGTACAATCAGCCCCAGCATTTT.

The CDR3 spells CASRNLTGKSNYGYTF. CDR3 bases: TGCGCCAGCAGAAACCTCACAGGGAAATCTAACTATGGCTACACCTTC. The chain recombines TRBV10-1 with TRBJ1-2, with a weak D call TRBD1 (6 bases). V was shortened by 6 bases and J by 0 bases, with 17 bases between the two germline ends. In germline, CDR1 is WNHNN, CDR2 SYGVQD (reference sequence). The CDR3 is made up of 16 amino acids.

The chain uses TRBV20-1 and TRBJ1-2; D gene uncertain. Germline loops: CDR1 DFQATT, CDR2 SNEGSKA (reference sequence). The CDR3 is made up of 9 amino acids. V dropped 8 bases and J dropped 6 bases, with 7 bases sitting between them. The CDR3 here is CSPPDGYTF. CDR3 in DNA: TGCAGTCCTCCGGATGGCTACACCTTC.

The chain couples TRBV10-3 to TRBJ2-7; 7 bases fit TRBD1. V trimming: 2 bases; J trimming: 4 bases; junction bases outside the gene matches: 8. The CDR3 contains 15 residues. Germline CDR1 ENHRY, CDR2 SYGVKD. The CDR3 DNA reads TGTGCCATCAGTGAGACAGGGGAAATTGGGTACGAGCAGTACTTC. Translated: CAISETGEIGYEQYF.

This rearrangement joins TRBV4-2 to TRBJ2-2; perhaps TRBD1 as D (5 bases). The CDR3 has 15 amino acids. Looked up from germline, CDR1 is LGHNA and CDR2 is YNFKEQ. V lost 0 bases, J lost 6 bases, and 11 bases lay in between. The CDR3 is CASSQEGQGPGELFF. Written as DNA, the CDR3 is TGTGCCAGCAGCCAAGAGGGGCAGGGCCCCGGGGAGCTGTTTTTT.

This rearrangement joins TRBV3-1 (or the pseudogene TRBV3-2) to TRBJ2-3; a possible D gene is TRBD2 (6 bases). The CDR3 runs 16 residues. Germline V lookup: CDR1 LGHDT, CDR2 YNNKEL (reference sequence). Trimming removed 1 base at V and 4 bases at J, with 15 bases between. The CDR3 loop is CASSQGRDPKADTQYF. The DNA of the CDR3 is TGTGCCAGCAGCCAAGGGCGGGACCCCAAAGCAGATACGCAGTATTTT.

Here the CDR3 DNA reads TGCAGCGTTGAATTGCGGCGGAACACTGAAGCTTTCTTT. Amino acids: CSVELRRNTEAFF. V and J are TRBV29-1 and TRBJ1-1; D remains ambiguous. The CDR3 has 13 residues. V was pared by 2 bases and J by 1 base, with 8 bases between. Germline loops: CDR1 SQVTM, CDR2 ANQGSEA.

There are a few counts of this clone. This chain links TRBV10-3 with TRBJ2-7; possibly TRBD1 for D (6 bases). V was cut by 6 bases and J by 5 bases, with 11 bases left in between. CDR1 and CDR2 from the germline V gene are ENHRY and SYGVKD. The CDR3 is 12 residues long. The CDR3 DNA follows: TGTGCCATCAGGCAGGGGAGTGACGAGCAGTACTTC. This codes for CAIRQGSDEQYF.

In DNA form, the CDR3 reads TGTGCCAGCAGCTTAGCCGGGGCTAGCGGGGTGACCACAGATACGCAGTATTTT. It translates to CASSLAGASGVTTDTQYF. The chain is built from TRBV11-3 and TRBJ2-3; 9 nucleotides agree with TRBD2. CDR1 and CDR2 from the germline V gene are SGHNT and YENEEA. V was clipped by 1 base and J by 2 bases; unmatched bases: 10. The CDR3 length is 18 residues.

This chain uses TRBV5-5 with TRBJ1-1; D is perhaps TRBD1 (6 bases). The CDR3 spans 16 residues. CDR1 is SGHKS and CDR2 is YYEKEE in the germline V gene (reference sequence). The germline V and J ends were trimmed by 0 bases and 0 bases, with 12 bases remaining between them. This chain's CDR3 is CASSLAAGAMNTEAFF. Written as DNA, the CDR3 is TGTGCCAGCAGCTTGGCCGCAGGGGCGATGAACACTGAAGCTTTCTTT.